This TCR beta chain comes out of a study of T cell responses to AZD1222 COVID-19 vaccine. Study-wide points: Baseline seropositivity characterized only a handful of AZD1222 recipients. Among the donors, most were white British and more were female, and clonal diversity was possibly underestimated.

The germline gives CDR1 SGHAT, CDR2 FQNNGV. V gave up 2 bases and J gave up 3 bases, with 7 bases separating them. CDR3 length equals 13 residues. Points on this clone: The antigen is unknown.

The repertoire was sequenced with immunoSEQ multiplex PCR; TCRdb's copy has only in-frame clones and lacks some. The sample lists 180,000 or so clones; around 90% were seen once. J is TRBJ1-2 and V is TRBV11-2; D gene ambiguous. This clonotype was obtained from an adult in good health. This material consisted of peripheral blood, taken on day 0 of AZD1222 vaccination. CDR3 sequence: CASSLSLHYGYTF. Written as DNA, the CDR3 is TGTGCCAGCAGCTTAAGTTTGCACTATGGCTACACCTTC.